These 28 T cell receptor beta chains originate from one sample sequenced in a study of tumor-infiltrating lymphocytes in primary liver carcinoma. Synthesis of TCR beta cDNA was carried out from 500 ng total RNA with a constant-region primer. Nested multiplex PCR, run for three rounds with slightly modified ARM-PCR, yielded TCR beta libraries. Researchers ran the first two PCR rounds for roughly 10 cycles each with TRBV1-TRBV30 forward primers and a C-beta reverse primer. MiXCR was run by TCRdb on the multiplex PCR reads, yielding one entry per CDR3 protein. Here the sample spans approximately 330,000 distinct CDR3 sequences, less than 65% being singletons. They got blood RNA out of unsorted whole blood and also pulled out germline DNA. Material: peripheral blood. These receptor sequences come from a man aged 40-55 years with primary liver carcinoma and hepatitis B virus infection.

To note about this clonotype: A much bigger clone sits one base away, suggesting this may be a read error. V usage is TRBV6-5 and J usage is TRBJ1-1; the D gene is possibly TRBD1 (6 bases). The germline V gene has CDR1 MNHEY and CDR2 SVGAGI. Trimming stripped 6 bases from V and 3 bases from J, with 20 bases between. The CDR3 has 16 amino acids. CDR3 in DNA: TGTGCCAGCAGCCCCCAGGGGTCAATTCTGGACACTGAAGCTTTCTTT. Its protein product is CASSPQGSILDTEAFF.

The chain has TRBV21-1 and TRBJ2-5; the table's TRBD1 call for D was not verified on the DNA. TRBV21-1 is shown as a pseudogene. The CDR3 has 17 amino acids. The CDR3 protein is CASSKTGGADIRRTQYF. In nucleotides, the CDR3 is TGTGCCAGCAGCAAAACAGGGGGCGCCGATATCCGGAGGACCCAGTACTTC.

This chain links TRBV7-9 with TRBJ1-1; no clear D gene. V lost 2 bases, J lost 1 base, and 2 bases lay in between. The CDR3 has 12 residues. Per the germline V gene, CDR1 is SEHNR and CDR2 is FQNEAQ (reference sequence). The CDR3 protein is CASSLSNTEAFF. In DNA, the CDR3 is TGTGCCAGCAGCTTATCGAACACTGAAGCTTTCTTT.

Points on this clonotype: The CDR3 does not close with the conserved phenylalanine or tryptophan, likely indicating a read error. The chain is built from TRBV29-1 and TRBJ2-1; tentative D call: TRBD1 (6 bases). CDR1 is SQVTM, CDR2 ANQGSEA, per germline. Trimming removed 4 bases at V and 8 bases at J, with 12 bases between. The CDR3 is 12 residues long. The CDR3 loop reads CSVGRGVDEQFL. The CDR3 DNA is TGCAGCGTTGGCAGGGGAGTGGATGAGCAGTTCCTC.

Note on this clonotype: One base away lies a much larger clone, so this may be a sequencing read error. The gene calls are TRBV4-1 and TRBJ2-5; TRBD2 is a possible D gene (6 bases). Germline loops: CDR1 MGHRA, CDR2 YSYEKL. The CDR3 totals 17 residues. CDR3 sequence: CASSQVPSGFSQETQCF. CDR3 nucleotide sequence: TGCGCCAGCAGCCAAGTTCCCAGCGGGTTTTCTCAAGAGACCCAGTGCTTC.

The sample holds a few counts of this clonotype. The V gene is TRBV6-1, the J gene TRBJ1-1; no clear D gene. From germline, CDR1 is MNHNS and CDR2 SASEGT. This CDR3 has 14 residues. Trimming stripped 2 bases from V and 1 base from J, with 8 bases between. The CDR3 here is CASSEPDKNTEAFF. CDR3 sequence (DNA): TGTGCCAGCAGTGAACCCGACAAGAACACTGAAGCTTTCTTT.

This clonotype was found once. V and J are TRBV4-2 and TRBJ2-1; no firm D call. Trimming stripped 2 bases from V and 16 bases from J, with 18 bases between. The germline gives CDR1 LGHNA, CDR2 YNFKEQ. The CDR3 contains 13 residues. CDR3 in DNA: TGTGCCAGCAGCCAAAATAAGGGCAATGAGCGCTTCTTC. This sequence encodes CASSQNKGNERFF.

This rearrangement joins TRBV11-2 to TRBJ2-5, with 8 bases lining up with TRBD1. The germline V gene encodes CDR1 SGHAT and CDR2 FQNNGV. The CDR3 is made up of 14 amino acids. CDR3 region: CGSSVTGGQETQYF. DNA of the CDR3: TGTGGTAGCAGCGTCACAGGGGGACAGGAGACCCAGTACTTC.

V is TRBV6-5 and J is TRBJ2-2, with TRBD2 matching 14 bases. CDR1 is MNHEY and CDR2 is SVGAGI in the germline V gene. The CDR3 is 17 residues long. V dropped 2 bases and J dropped 7; count of bases not matched to a gene: 6. This chain's CDR3 is CASSYRGLAGAVGELFF. In DNA form, the CDR3 reads TGTGCCAGCAGTTACAGGGGACTAGCGGGAGCAGTCGGGGAGCTGTTTTTT.

As concerns this clonotype: This may be a read error, as it is one base from a much larger clone. The J gene is TRBJ2-1, the V gene TRBV6-6, with D unresolved. The germline CDR1 and CDR2 sequences are MNHNY and SVGAGI (reference sequence). The CDR3 consists of 14 residues. The CDR3 DNA sequence: TGTGCCATCAGTTTCCTAGTACCCGGCAATGAGCAGTTCTTC. This translates into CAISFLVPGNEQFF.

Remarks on this clonotype: A single base separates this from a much larger clone, so it may be a read error. The V and J genes are TRBV10-3 and TRBJ1-4; unclear D gene. This CDR3 is 15 amino acids long. Trimming took off 0 bases at V and 7 bases at J, with 12 bases between the two ends. Germline lookup yields CDR1 ENHRY and CDR2 SYGVKD. CDR3 sequence (DNA): TGTGCCATCAGTGAGTCCCGGGAATCTAGTGAAAAACTGTTTTTT. It specifies CAISESRESSEKLFF.

This chain uses TRBV11-2 with TRBJ1-1; a possible D gene is TRBD1 (5 bases). Germline assignment: CDR1 SGHAT and CDR2 FQNNGV. The CDR3 consists of 15 residues. Trimming cost V 4 bases and J 0 bases, with 12 bases left between them. The CDR3 nucleotides read TGTGCCAGCAGCTGGCAAATGGACATGAACACTGAAGCTTTCTTT. Translation gives CASSWQMDMNTEAFF.

On this clonotype: This may arise from a read error, as a much more abundant clone is one base away. The V gene is TRBV5-4, the J gene TRBJ1-4; weak D call: TRBD1 (6 bases). The germline CDR1 and CDR2 sequences are SGHNT and YYREEE (reference sequence). This CDR3 is built from 14 residues. V dropped 4 bases and J dropped 5 bases, with 12 bases sitting between them. Here the CDR3 reads CASSVGASNEKLFF. CDR3 nucleotides: TGTGCCAGCAGCGTGGGGGCTTCGAATGAAAAACTGTTTTTT.

This clonotype showed up just a few times. The chain employs TRBV5-4 and TRBJ2-5, with D possibly being TRBD2 (6 bases). The ends were cut back, 1 base at V and 3 bases at J, with 10 bases in the middle. Per germline, CDR1 SGHNT and CDR2 YYREEE (reference sequence). This CDR3 comprises 14 residues. The CDR3 DNA follows: TGTGCCAGCAGCTTGTCTCCTAGCGAAGAGACCCAGTACTTC. This encodes CASSLSPSEETQYF.

Concerning this clonotype: Since the CDR3 does not end with the conserved phenylalanine or tryptophan, this likely comes from a read error. This chain links TRBV29-1 with TRBJ1-1; D is unclear. CDR3 length: 11 residues. CDR1 is SQVTM and CDR2 is ANQGSEA in the germline V gene. For the CDR3, the DNA is TGCAGCGGCCAAGTGAACACTGGAGCTTTCTAT. Translation: CSGQVNTGAFY.

In this sample, this clonotype turned up a few times. A much larger clone differs by one base, so this may be a read error. The chain is built from TRBV6-5 and TRBJ1-5; tentative D call: TRBD1 (6 bases). Trimming shortened V by 11 bases and J by 4 bases, and 18 bases separated the two germline ends. The CDR3 contains 14 residues. Germline V gene sequence: CDR1 MNHEY, CDR2 SVGAGI. The CDR3 DNA reads TGTGCCGGCGCCCTTACAGGGTTTAATCAGCCCCAGCATTTT. As protein: CAGALTGFNQPQHF.

The V and J genes are TRBV10-2 and TRBJ1-1; 11 nucleotides align to TRBD1. Trimming cost V 6 bases and J 1 base; bases outside gene matches: 4. This CDR3 is built from 15 residues. CDR1 WSHSY and CDR2 SAAADI come from the germline V gene. CDR3 in amino acids: CASRRTGGENTEAFF. The CDR3 DNA is TGCGCCAGCAGAAGGACAGGGGGCGAGAACACTGAAGCTTTCTTT.

At least ten counts were recorded for this clonotype. The chain couples TRBV6-2 or TRBV6-3 to TRBJ2-2; D gene unclear. The CDR3 runs 13 residues. Per germline, CDR1 MNHEY and CDR2 SVGEGT. Trimming removed 4 bases from V and 4 bases from J, with 7 bases in between. The CDR3 reads CASSSQGTGELFF. The CDR3 bases are TGTGCCAGCAGTTCACAAGGCACCGGGGAGCTGTTTTTT.

About this clonotype: Lacking the conserved final phenylalanine or tryptophan, this CDR3 likely reflects a read error. V usage is TRBV11-2 and J usage is TRBJ2-7; tentative D call: TRBD1 (5 bases). V lost 7 bases to trimming and J lost 3 bases, with 13 bases between them. The CDR3 extends over 13 amino acids. Germline CDR1 SGHAT, CDR2 FQNNGV. DNA for the CDR3: TGTGCCAGCACCTTCGGACACGTCTACGAGCAGTACTTA. Translation: CASTFGHVYEQYL.

As to this clonotype: A much larger clonotype is one base distant, so this may be a read error. This sequence joins TRBV4-2 and TRBJ2-7; possibly TRBD1 for D (6 bases). In germline, CDR1 is LGHNA, CDR2 YNFKEQ. This CDR3 spans 15 amino acids. CDR3 loop: CASSQDFTGFNDQYF. CDR3 nucleotides: TGTGCCAGCAGCCAAGATTTCACAGGGTTTAACGACCAGTACTTC.

The CDR3 DNA reads as TGTGCCAGCAGTTTGGTGGAGGGGCAAGCTTTCTTT. Amino acids: CASSLVEGQAFF. The V call is TRBV28, the J call TRBJ1-1, with D maybe TRBD1 (5 bases). Germline V gives CDR1 MDHEN, CDR2 SYDVKM. The CDR3 is 12 amino acids. V was shortened by 3 bases and J by 9 bases, with 11 bases between the two germline ends. The variable domain in full, with the rest retrieved from reference TRBV28 and TRBJ1-1, is DVKVTQSSRYLVKRTGEKVFLECVQDMDHENMFWYRQDPGLGLRLIYFSYDVKMKEKGDIPEGYSVSREKKERFSLILESASTNQTSMYLCASSLVEGQAFFGQGTRLTVV.

About this clonotype itself: Likely a read error: the CDR3 ends without its conserved phenylalanine or tryptophan. The J gene is TRBJ1-1, the V gene TRBV11-2, with a weak D call TRBD1 (5 bases). V shed 5 bases and J shed 3 bases, with 16 bases lying between them. The germline gives CDR1 SGHAT, CDR2 FQNNGV. The CDR3 length is 15 residues. CDR3 DNA sequence: TGTGCCAGCAGCCGACCGTCAGGGCGGCACACTGAAGCTTTCTCT. It translates to CASSRPSGRHTEAFS.

Of note for this clonotype: A single base separates this from a much larger clone, so it may be a read error. This sequence joins TRBV4-1 and TRBJ1-1; D is undetermined. Germline-derived CDR1 and CDR2 are MGHRA and YSYEKL. This CDR3 is 14 amino acids long. The CDR3 spells CSSSQGVLTYEAFF. For the CDR3, the DNA is TGCTCCAGCAGCCAAGGCGTTTTGACCTATGAAGCTTTCTTT.

With regard to this clonotype: A much larger clonotype is one base distant, so this may be a read error. V is TRBV4-3 and J is TRBJ2-7, with 8 bases aligning to TRBD2. CDR1 and CDR2 from the germline V gene are LGHNA and YSLEER. V lost 3 bases, J lost 3 bases, and 7 bases stayed unmatched. The CDR3 has 15 amino acids. The CDR3 sequence is CASSQGLVFSYEQYF. The CDR3 nucleotides read TGCGCCAGCAGCCAGGGACTAGTGTTTAGCTACGAGCAGTACTTC.

The table lists this clonotype with a count of one. A much larger clone is a single base away; this may be a read error. The chain joins TRBV6-5 to TRBJ2-7; the D gene is possibly TRBD2 (5 bases). V was pared by 4 bases and J by 4 bases, with 11 bases between. CDR1 is MNHEY and CDR2 is SVGAGI in the germline V gene. This CDR3 is built from 13 residues. The CDR3 DNA sequence: TGTGCCAGCAGTTGGGCGAGCGGATACGAGCAGTACTTC. Residues: CASSWASGYEQYF.

Worth noting for this clonotype: A much larger clone differs by one base, so this may be a read error. The chain is built from TRBV10-3 and TRBJ1-1; TRBD1 might be the D (6 bases). CDR1 and CDR2 (germline): ENHRY, SYGVKD. The CDR3 loop spans 15 amino acids. V was pared by 0 bases and J by 4 bases, with 12 bases between. The CDR3 DNA is TGTGCCATCAGTGAGTCGAACAGGGAGAGCACTGAAGCTTTCTTT. It yields the protein CAISESNRESTEAFF.

This clonotype is a singleton in its sample. A much larger clonotype is one base distant, so this may be a read error. The chain uses TRBV6-2 or TRBV6-3 and TRBJ1-1; D may be TRBD1 (6 bases). Germline V gene data show CDR1 as MNHEY and CDR2 as SVGEGT. CDR3 length: 15 amino acids. The DNA of the CDR3 is TGTGTCAGCAGTACCGGACAGATCATGAACACTGAAGCTTTCTTT. Its protein product is CVSSTGQIMNTEAFF.

The chain recombines TRBV6-1 with TRBJ2-1; 8 bases align to TRBD2. V shed 5 bases, J shed 5 bases, and the junction held 8 bases outside the gene matches. This CDR3 is built from 15 residues. CDR1 is MNHNS, CDR2 SASEGT, per germline. CDR3: CASSWVAGGHNEQFF. CDR3 nucleotide sequence: TGTGCCAGCAGTTGGGTCGCGGGGGGCCACAATGAGCAGTTCTTC.